This passage covers 30 T cell receptor beta chains from one sample sequenced in a study of blood T cell repertoires in COVID-19. Some clones are missing from TCRdb's copy, which holds only in-frame ones; the method was immunoSEQ multiplex PCR. The data show 130,000 to 150,000 clones, about 80% seen once. Sequences were obtained from peripheral blood. The source is a man in his 70s who had recovered from COVID-19.

This clone occurred a few times. The chain couples TRBV19 to TRBJ1-3; D may be TRBD1 (5 bases). V was pared by 5 bases and J by 4 bases, with 9 bases between. From germline, CDR1 is LNHDA and CDR2 SQIVND (reference sequence). The CDR3 is 13 residues long. Written as DNA, the CDR3 is TGTGCCAGTAGTTTCCAGGGAGGAAACACCATATATTTT. This gives the protein CASSFQGGNTIYF.

The gene calls are TRBV2 and TRBJ2-5, with D perhaps TRBD1 (6 bases). CDR1 is SNHLY, CDR2 FYNNEI, per germline. This CDR3 has 13 amino acids. V shed 5 bases and J shed 5 bases, with 12 bases lying between them. The CDR3 is CASSQQGWETQYF. Here the CDR3 DNA reads TGTGCCAGCAGTCAACAGGGTTGGGAGACCCAGTACTTC.

This sequence joins TRBV3-1 (or the pseudogene TRBV3-2) and TRBJ2-7; 7 positions match TRBD2. Germline trimming cut 1 base from V and 4 bases from J; bases unmatched to any gene: 10. Germline lookup yields CDR1 LGHDT and CDR2 YNNKEL (reference sequence). The CDR3 sequence is 16 residues long. DNA of the CDR3: TGTGCCAGCAGCCAAGGATTAGCGGGTTTTGCGTACGAGCAGTACTTC. This translates into CASSQGLAGFAYEQYF.

CDR3 sequence (DNA): TGTGCCAGCAGACGACAGGGGGACGGTCAGCCCCAGCATTTT. Protein: CASRRQGDGQPQHF. The V and J genes are TRBV16 and TRBJ1-5; 9 nucleotides line up with TRBD1. The CDR3 runs 14 residues. V was pared by 6 bases and J by 6 bases, with 6 bases of the junction left unmatched. Germline lookup yields CDR1 KGHSY and CDR2 FQNENV.

The chain joins TRBV6-5 to TRBJ1-1; D call uncertain. V was clipped by 6 bases and J by 5 bases, with 10 bases between them. The CDR3 totals 12 residues. CDR1 and CDR2 (germline): MNHEY, SVGAGI. CDR3 amino acids: CASRLRVTEAFF. For the CDR3, the DNA is TGTGCCAGCAGGCTGAGGGTTACTGAAGCTTTCTTT.

The J gene is TRBJ2-5, the V gene TRBV12-3 or TRBV12-4, with TRBD2 matching over 10 bases. J gave up 5 bases and V 11 bases, and 8 bases lay outside the gene matches. CDR3 length: 13 amino acids. The CDR3 sequence: CAVQREGVETQYF. CDR3 sequence (DNA): TGTGCCGTACAGCGGGAGGGCGTCGAGACCCAGTACTTC.

The chain couples TRBV7-8 to TRBJ2-1; D is uncertain. V lost 5 bases and J 5 bases, leaving 7 bases between the germline ends. CDR1 is SGHVS and CDR2 is FQNEAQ in the germline V gene. The CDR3 sequence is 12 residues long. This CDR3 is CASSQQNNEQFF. The CDR3 nucleotides read TGTGCCAGCAGCCAACAGAACAATGAGCAGTTCTTC.

This clone has more than one count but fewer than ten. The chain employs TRBV28 and TRBJ1-6; 8 bases match TRBD1. This CDR3 contains 15 residues. Germline-derived CDR1 and CDR2 are MDHEN and SYDVKM. V was clipped by 4 bases and J by 13 bases; unmatched bases: 12. CDR3 residues: CASSSRDRPLVPLHF. In DNA form, the CDR3 reads TGTGCCAGCAGTTCCCGGGACAGGCCCTTGGTGCCCCTCCACTTT.

The rearrangement uses TRBV5-1 and TRBJ1-5; D not resolved. Between the trimmed V and J ends, which lost 5 bases and 0 bases, there was a span of 12 bases. The germline V gene encodes CDR1 SGHRS and CDR2 YFSETQ. The CDR3 extends over 15 amino acids. The CDR3 coding sequence is TGCGCCAGCAGTAAGAAGGGAGGTAGCAATCAGCCCCAGCATTTT. Translation: CASSKKGGSNQPQHF.

The chain combines TRBV6-2 or TRBV6-3 with TRBJ1-6, with 8 bases fitting TRBD1. The CDR3 has 14 residues. Trimming took 5 bases from V and 5 from J; bases not matched to a gene: 2. Germline CDR1 reads MNHEY; CDR2 reads SVGEGT. The CDR3 bases are TGTGCCAGCAGTCGGGACAGGAATAATTCACCCCTCCACTTT. Amino acids: CASSRDRNNSPLHF.

In regard to this clone: Different DNA sequences within this sample yield the same CDR3. J is TRBJ2-2 and V is TRBV7-2; possible D gene TRBD2, 5 bases. Germline CDR1 and CDR2: SGHTA and FQGNSA. This CDR3 is 15 amino acids long. Trimming removed 1 base at V and 4 bases at J, with 10 bases between. The CDR3 bases are TGTGCCAGCAGCTTAGTGTTAGCGCCCACCGGGGAGCTGTTTTTT. This codes for CASSLVLAPTGELFF.

The chain is built from TRBV27 and TRBJ1-2; the D gene is possibly TRBD1 (6 bases). CDR3 length: 15 residues. V was shortened by 2 bases and J by 0 bases, with 10 bases between the two germline ends. The germline V gene encodes CDR1 MNHEY and CDR2 SMNVEV (reference sequence). The DNA of the CDR3 is TGTGCCAGCAGTTTAAGGGGGTACCCTAACTATGGCTACACCTTC. Amino acid sequence: CASSLRGYPNYGYTF.

This clone was seen a single time. The rearrangement joins TRBV27 to TRBJ1-5, with D unresolved. CDR3 length equals 14 residues. Germline CDR1 reads MNHEY; CDR2 reads SMNVEV (reference sequence). Trimming removed 5 bases at V and 7 bases at J, with 15 bases between. Written as DNA, the CDR3 is TGTGCCAGCAGTGCCCTCTCTCACACCCAGCCCCAGCATTTT. Protein product: CASSALSHTQPQHF.

This rearrangement joins TRBV12-3 or TRBV12-4 to TRBJ1-1; no definite D call. The CDR3 has 12 residues. Trimming stripped 6 bases from V and 5 bases from J, with 10 bases between. The CDR3 protein is CASSTEGTEAFF. As DNA, the CDR3 is TGTGCCAGCAGCACGGAGGGTACTGAAGCTTTCTTT.

The genes are TRBV29-1 and TRBJ2-5; D may be TRBD2 (6 bases). The V gene's germline CDR1 is SQVTM and CDR2 ANQGSEA. The germline V and J ends were trimmed by 7 bases and 2 bases, with 8 bases remaining between them. This CDR3 has 11 residues. CDR3 DNA sequence: TGCAGCGCTGGGACTCAAGAGACCCAGTACTTC. Translated, it gives CSAGTQETQYF.

CDR3 protein: CASSPQREDGANVLTF. In nucleotides, the CDR3 is TGTGCCAGCAGTCCCCAAAGGGAGGATGGGGCCAACGTCCTGACTTTC. This chain uses TRBV27 with TRBJ2-6; maybe TRBD2 (6 bases). Germline V gives CDR1 MNHEY, CDR2 SMNVEV (reference sequence). The CDR3 spans 16 residues. The ends were cut back, 5 bases at V and 3 bases at J, with 14 bases in the middle.

The V gene is TRBV7-9, the J gene TRBJ2-2; TRBD2 might be the D (5 bases). Germline CDR1 and CDR2: SEHNR and FQNEAQ (reference sequence). The CDR3 has 15 amino acids. V shed 1 base and J shed 6 bases, with 12 bases lying between them. CDR3 residues: CASSLGRSAPGELFF. The CDR3 DNA sequence: TGTGCCAGCAGCTTAGGGAGGTCCGCGCCCGGGGAGCTGTTTTTT.

The chain is built from TRBV19 and TRBJ2-3; 10 nucleotides line up with TRBD2. In germline, CDR1 is LNHDA, CDR2 SQIVND (reference sequence). V was clipped by 3 bases and J by 2 bases; unmatched bases: 5. There are 16 residues in the CDR3. The CDR3 loop is CASSIRAGGVTDTQYF. For the CDR3, the DNA is TGTGCCAGTAGTATTAGAGCGGGAGGGGTCACAGATACGCAGTATTTT.

J is TRBJ1-4 and V is TRBV18; TRBD1 is a possible D gene (5 bases). The CDR3 extends over 16 amino acids. Between the trimmed V and J ends, which lost 2 bases and 8 bases, there was a span of 18 bases. In germline, CDR1 is KGHSH, CDR2 LQKENI. CDR3 in amino acids: CASSPARQPPGEKLFF. CDR3 bases: TGTGCCAGCTCACCAGCCCGACAGCCACCTGGGGAAAAACTGTTTTTT.

This clone was counted a few times. The V gene is TRBV4-1, the J gene TRBJ1-2, with 8 bases lining up with TRBD1. The V and J ends lost 4 bases and 1 base, in that order; junction bases with no gene match: 5. CDR1 and CDR2 (germline): MGHRA, YSYEKL. This CDR3 is built from 15 residues. Here the CDR3 reads CASSPYRGFNYGYTF. CDR3 nucleotide sequence: TGCGCCAGCAGCCCTTACAGGGGGTTTAACTATGGCTACACCTTC.

This chain joins TRBV9 and TRBJ1-5; D ambiguous. The CDR3 runs to 13 residues. Per germline, CDR1 SGDLS and CDR2 YYNGEE. V shed 3 bases and J shed 4 bases, with 8 bases lying between them. The CDR3 sequence is CASSADINQPQHF. CDR3 sequence (DNA): TGTGCCAGCAGCGCCGACATAAATCAGCCCCAGCATTTT.

This chain connects TRBV7-2 to TRBJ2-2, with 8 bases aligning to TRBD2. This CDR3 is built from 16 residues. Germline V gene sequence: CDR1 SGHTA, CDR2 FQGNSA. The V gene end was trimmed by 4 bases and the J gene end by 6 bases; junction bases not matched to a gene: 10. The CDR3 coding sequence is TGTGCCAGCAGCTCATCTTGGCGGGAGGCCGCCGGGGAGCTGTTTTTT. It specifies CASSSSWREAAGELFF.

This clone was picked up many times. The V gene is TRBV4-1, the J gene TRBJ2-1; D ambiguous. Germline CDR1 is MGHRA and CDR2 is YSYEKL. The ends were cut back, 0 bases at V and 4 bases at J, with 7 bases in the middle. The CDR3 is made up of 14 amino acids. In DNA form, the CDR3 reads TGCGCCAGCAGCCAAGATCCACTTTACAATGAGCAGTTCTTC. This codes for CASSQDPLYNEQFF.

The chain links TRBV30 to TRBJ1-2; 9 bases are shared with TRBD1. Germline V gene data show CDR1 as GTSNPN and CDR2 as SVGIG (reference sequence). The trim removed 1 base at V and 8 bases at J, leaving 14 bases unmatched. This CDR3 region has 16 residues. The CDR3 region is CAWSGGLGQGFPGYTF. The CDR3 DNA reads as TGTGCCTGGAGTGGGGGTTTGGGACAGGGCTTCCCCGGCTACACCTTC.

The CDR3 sequence is CASSDRGGPYGYTF. The CDR3 region has the DNA TGCGCCAGCAGTGACAGAGGGGGACCTTATGGCTACACCTTC. This chain links TRBV10-2 with TRBJ1-2; a weak D match, TRBD1 (6 bases). The CDR3 extends over 14 amino acids. Germline-derived CDR1 and CDR2 are WSHSY and SAAADI. V lost 3 bases, J lost 5 bases, and 13 bases lay in between.

The CDR3 is CASSPYLSGELFF. CDR3 sequence (DNA): TGTGCCAGTAGTCCATACCTTAGCGGGGAGCTGTTTTTT. This sequence joins TRBV19 and TRBJ2-2; no clear D gene. The CDR3 has 13 residues. The germline gives CDR1 LNHDA, CDR2 SQIVND (reference sequence). V lost 5 bases and J lost 7, with 11 bases in between.

The chain has TRBV19 and TRBJ1-5, with 7 bases lining up with TRBD1. Germline-derived CDR1 and CDR2 are LNHDA and SQIVND (reference sequence). Trimming took 6 bases from V and 6 from J; bases not matched to a gene: 5. This CDR3 contains 13 residues. For the CDR3, the DNA is TGTGCCAGTAGCGACAGGGTCGGTCAGCCCCAGCATTTT. Amino acid sequence: CASSDRVGQPQHF.

The chain links TRBV19 to TRBJ1-5; D is unresolved. This CDR3 region has 16 residues. Trimming stripped 1 base from V and 1 base from J, with 11 bases between. Germline CDR1 LNHDA, CDR2 SQIVND (reference sequence). The CDR3 sequence: CASSIAQQISNQPQHF. The DNA of the CDR3 is TGTGCCAGTAGTATAGCACAACAGATCAGCAATCAGCCCCAGCATTTT.

The chain links TRBV12-5 to TRBJ2-5; TRBD2 is a possible D gene (5 bases). This CDR3 has 13 amino acids. The V gene's germline CDR1 is LGHNT and CDR2 FRNRAP. Trimming removed 6 bases from V and 2 bases from J, with 10 bases in between. CDR3 in amino acids: CASGPGIQETQYF. In nucleotides, the CDR3 is TGTGCTAGTGGCCCCGGGATACAAGAGACCCAGTACTTC.

The V and J genes are TRBV2 and TRBJ2-3; 8 bases are a match to TRBD2. CDR3 size: 13 residues. CDR1 and CDR2 (germline): SNHLY, FYNNEI. V shed 9 bases, J shed 2 bases, and the junction held 4 bases outside the gene matches. CDR3 sequence reads: CASQRENTDTQYF. CDR3 DNA sequence: TGTGCCAGTCAGCGGGAGAACACAGATACGCAGTATTTT.